This TCR beta chain was documented in a study of blood T cell repertoires in COVID-19. The data were produced by immunoSEQ multiplex PCR, yet TCRdb's version contains in-frame clones alone and is incomplete. The sample consists of 300,000 to 350,000 clones, approximately 89% of them appearing once. The CDR3 runs to 16 residues. Germline V lookup: CDR1 MNHEY, CDR2 SMNVEV (reference sequence). J gave up 1 base and V 7 bases, and 9 bases lay outside the gene matches. This clonotype was obtained from a man aged 30-40 years who had recovered from COVID-19. The rearrangement links TRBV27 to TRBJ2-1, with TRBD2 matching over 8 bases. The sample consisted of PBMCs or T cells enriched from blood (not recorded which). The CDR3 protein is CASIPPGGSSYNEQFF. The CDR3 DNA sequence: TGTGCCAGCATTCCCCCGGGGGGGTCTTCCTACAATGAGCAGTTCTTC.